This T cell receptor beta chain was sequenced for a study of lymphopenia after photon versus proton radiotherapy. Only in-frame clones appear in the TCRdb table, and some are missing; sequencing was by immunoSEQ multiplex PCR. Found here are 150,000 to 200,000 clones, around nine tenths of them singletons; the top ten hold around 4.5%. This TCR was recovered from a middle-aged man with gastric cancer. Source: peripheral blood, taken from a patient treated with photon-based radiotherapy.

CDR3: CASSGGHGGNFMNTEAFF. The CDR3 DNA reads TGTGCCAGCAGTGGCGGACACGGAGGAAATTTTATGAACACTGAAGCTTTCTTT. The V and J genes are TRBV25-1 and TRBJ1-1; possibly TRBD1 for D (5 bases). CDR1 is MGHDK, CDR2 SYGVNS, per germline. V lost 4 bases, J lost 0 bases, and 21 bases lay in between. The CDR3 covers 18 residues.